The table lists the clone carrying this T cell receptor (beta chain) with a few counts. These data belong to a study of graft-versus-host responses after intestinal transplantation. Clones were read by immunoSEQ multiplex PCR, and TCRdb kept only the in-frame ones, dropping some. The sample has 99,000 or so clones; more than 70% are singletons. V dropped 3 bases and J dropped 1 base, with 6 bases sitting between them. The germline V gene has CDR1 SGHDN and CDR2 FVKESK. CDR3 length: 13 residues. This receptor was taken from a human patient who received an intestinal transplant, so some T cells may come from the graft donor. The material was PBMCs, obtained 255 days after intestinal transplant. The genes are TRBV14 and TRBJ1-1; D is unclear. CDR3 DNA sequence: TGTGCCAGCAGCCAGACGGGGAACACTGAAGCTTTCTTT. This translates into CASSQTGNTEAFF. The entire variable domain, with the rest obtained from reference TRBV14 and TRBJ1-1, is as follows: EAGVTQFPSHSVIEKGQTVTLRCDPISGHDNLYWYRRVMGKEIKFLLHFVKESKQDESGMPNNRFLAERTGGTYSTLKVQPAELEDSGVYFCASSQTGNTEAFFGQGTRLTVV.